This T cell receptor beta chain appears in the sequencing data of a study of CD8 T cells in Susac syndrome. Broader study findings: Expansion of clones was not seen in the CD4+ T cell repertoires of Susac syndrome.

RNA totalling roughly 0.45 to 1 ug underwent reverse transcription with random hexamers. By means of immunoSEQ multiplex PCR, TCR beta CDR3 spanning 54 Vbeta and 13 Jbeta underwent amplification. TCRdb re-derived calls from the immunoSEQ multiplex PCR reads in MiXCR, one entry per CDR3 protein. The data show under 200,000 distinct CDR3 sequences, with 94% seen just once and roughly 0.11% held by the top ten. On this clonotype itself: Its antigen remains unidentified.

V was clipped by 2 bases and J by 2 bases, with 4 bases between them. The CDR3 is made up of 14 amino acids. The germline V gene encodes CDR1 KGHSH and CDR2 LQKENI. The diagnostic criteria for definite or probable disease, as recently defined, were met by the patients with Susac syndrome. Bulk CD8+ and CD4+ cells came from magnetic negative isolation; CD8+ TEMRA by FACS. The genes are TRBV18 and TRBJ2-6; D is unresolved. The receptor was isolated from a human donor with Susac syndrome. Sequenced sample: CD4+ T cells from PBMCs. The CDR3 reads CASSPGTGANVLTF. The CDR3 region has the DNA TGTGCCAGCTCACCAGGCACTGGGGCCAACGTCCTGACTTTC. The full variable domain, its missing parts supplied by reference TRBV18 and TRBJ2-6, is NAGVMQNPRHLVRRRGQEARLRCSPMKGHSHVYWYRQLPEEGLKFMVYLQKENIIDESGMPKERFSAEFPKEGPSILRIQQVVRGDSAAYFCASSPGTGANVLTFGAGSRLTVL.